This T cell receptor beta chain was sequenced in a study of OX40 agonist ivuxolimab in advanced cancers. Whole-study context: Ivuxolimab doses were 0.01, 0.1, 0.3, 1.5, 3 or 10 mg/kg every 2 weeks. Study-wide points: The CD4+ and CD8+ T cells in the blood had expanded clonally by week 6 at 0.1 to 3.0 mg/kg.

The CDR3 consists of 14 residues. Trimming left V 7 bases short and J 5 bases short, with 16 bases between. The germline CDR1 and CDR2 sequences are SGHVS and FNYEAQ. Generated by immunoSEQ multiplex PCR, the TCRdb table keeps only in-frame clones and is missing some. The data contain over 30,000 clones, over 80% of them seen just once; the ten biggest clones take up 23%. For this clone: The antigen is not known.

The chain carries TRBV7-6 and TRBJ2-3; D may be TRBD1 or TRBD2 (5 bases each). The receptor's source is an adult with an advanced solid tumor such as melanoma, head and neck, liver or kidney cancer. Sequencing was performed on CD4+ or CD8+ T cells sorted from blood, taken in a trial of the OX40 agonist ivuxolimab. The CDR3 reads CASTPGLGRDTQYF. The CDR3 DNA sequence: TGTGCCAGCACCCCAGGGTTAGGGAGAGATACGCAGTATTTT.